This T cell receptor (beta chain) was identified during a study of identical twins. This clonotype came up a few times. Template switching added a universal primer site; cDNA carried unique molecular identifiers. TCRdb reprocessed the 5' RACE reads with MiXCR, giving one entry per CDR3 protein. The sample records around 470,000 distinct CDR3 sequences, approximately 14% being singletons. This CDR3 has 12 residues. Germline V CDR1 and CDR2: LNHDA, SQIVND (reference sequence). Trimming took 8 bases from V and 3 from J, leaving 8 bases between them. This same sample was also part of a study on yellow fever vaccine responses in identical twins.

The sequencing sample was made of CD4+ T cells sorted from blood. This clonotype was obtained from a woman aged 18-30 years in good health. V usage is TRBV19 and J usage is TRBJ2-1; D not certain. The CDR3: CASGKHYNEQFF. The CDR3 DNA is TGTGCCAGTGGTAAACACTACAATGAGCAGTTCTTC.